In its sample, the clone carrying this T cell receptor (beta chain) was seen many times. The antigen is unknown. TCRdb analysed the 5' RACE reads with MiXCR anew, one entry per CDR3 protein. The sample records 200,000 to 300,000 distinct CDR3 sequences, 10% to 15% being singletons. Germline V gene lookup returns CDR1 SQVTM and CDR2 ANQGSEA. V gave up 7 bases and J gave up 4 bases, with 10 bases separating them. This CDR3 spans 11 amino acids. The sample originates from a study of T cells after yellow fever vaccination. Overall study results and limits: Of the clonotypes, a small share occurred in both CD4 and CD8 compartments.

This specimen was CD4+ T cells sorted from PBMCs, taken 45 days after the yellow fever booster vaccination. This TCR derives from a man in his thirties or forties who received the YFV17D yellow fever vaccine. The chain is built from TRBV29-1 and TRBJ1-2; D remains unclear. The CDR3 bases are TGCAGCGCGGGCAGGAGCTATGGCTACACCTTC. Translating it yields CSAGRSYGYTF.